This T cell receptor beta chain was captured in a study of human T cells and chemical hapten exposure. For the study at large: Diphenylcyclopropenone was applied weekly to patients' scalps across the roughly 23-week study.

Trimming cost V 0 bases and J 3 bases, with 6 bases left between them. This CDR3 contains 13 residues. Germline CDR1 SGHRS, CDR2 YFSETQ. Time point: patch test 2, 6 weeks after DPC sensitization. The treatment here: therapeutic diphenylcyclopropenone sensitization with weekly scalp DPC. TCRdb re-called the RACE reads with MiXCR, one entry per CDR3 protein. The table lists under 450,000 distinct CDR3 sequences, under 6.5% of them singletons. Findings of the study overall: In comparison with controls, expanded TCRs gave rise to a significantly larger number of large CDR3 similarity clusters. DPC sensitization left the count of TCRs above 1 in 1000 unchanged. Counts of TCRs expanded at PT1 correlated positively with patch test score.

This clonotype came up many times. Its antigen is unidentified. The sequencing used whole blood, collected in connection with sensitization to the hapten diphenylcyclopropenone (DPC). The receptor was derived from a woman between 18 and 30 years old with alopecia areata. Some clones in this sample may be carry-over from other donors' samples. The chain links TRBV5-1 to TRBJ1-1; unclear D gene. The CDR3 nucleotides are TGCGCCAGCAGCTTGGATCCGGACACTGAAGCTTTCTTT. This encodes CASSLDPDTEAFF.